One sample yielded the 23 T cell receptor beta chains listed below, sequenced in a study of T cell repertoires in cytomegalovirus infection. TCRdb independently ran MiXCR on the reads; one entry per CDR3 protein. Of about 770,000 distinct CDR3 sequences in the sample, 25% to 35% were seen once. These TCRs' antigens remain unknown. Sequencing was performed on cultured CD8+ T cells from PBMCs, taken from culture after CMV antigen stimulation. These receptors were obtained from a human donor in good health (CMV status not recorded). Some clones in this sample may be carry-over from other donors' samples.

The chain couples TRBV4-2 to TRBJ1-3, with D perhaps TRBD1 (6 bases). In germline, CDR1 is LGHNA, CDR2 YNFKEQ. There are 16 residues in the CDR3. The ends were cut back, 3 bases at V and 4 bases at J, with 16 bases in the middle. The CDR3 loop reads CASSHHRTVIGNTIYF. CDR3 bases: TGTGCCAGCAGCCACCACCGGACAGTAATAGGAAACACCATATATTTT.

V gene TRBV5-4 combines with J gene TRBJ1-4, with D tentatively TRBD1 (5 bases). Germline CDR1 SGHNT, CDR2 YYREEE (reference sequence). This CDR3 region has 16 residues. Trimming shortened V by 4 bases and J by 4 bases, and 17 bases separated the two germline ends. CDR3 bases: TGTGCCAGCAGCCCCTCCGGGACCTTTAGTAATGAAAAACTGTTTTTT. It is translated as CASSPSGTFSNEKLFF. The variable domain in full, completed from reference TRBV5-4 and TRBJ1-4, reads ETGVTQSPTHLIKTRGQQVTLRCSSQSGHNTVSWYQQALGQGPQFIFQYYREEENGRGNFPPRFSGLQFPNYSSELNVNALELDDSALYLCASSPSGTFSNEKLFFGSGTQLSVL.

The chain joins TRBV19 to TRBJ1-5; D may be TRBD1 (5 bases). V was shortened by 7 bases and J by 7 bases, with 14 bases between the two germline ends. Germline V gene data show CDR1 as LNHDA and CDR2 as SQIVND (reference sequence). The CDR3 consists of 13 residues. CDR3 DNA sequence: TGTGCCAGTACCCTGGGGTCAGGGCAGCCCCAGCATTTT. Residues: CASTLGSGQPQHF. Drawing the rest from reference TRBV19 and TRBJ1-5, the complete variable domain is DGGITQSPKYLFRKEGQNVTLSCEQNLNHDAMYWYRQDPGQGLRLIYYSQIVNDFQKGDIAEGYSVSREKKESFPLTVTSAQKNPTAFYLCASTLGSGQPQHFGDGTRLSIL.

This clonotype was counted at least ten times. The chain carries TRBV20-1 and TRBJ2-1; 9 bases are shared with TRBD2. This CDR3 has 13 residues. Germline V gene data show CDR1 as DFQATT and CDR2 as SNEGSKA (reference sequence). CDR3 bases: TGCGGATTATTAGCGGGGGACTACAATGAGCAGTTCTTC. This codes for CGLLAGDYNEQFF.

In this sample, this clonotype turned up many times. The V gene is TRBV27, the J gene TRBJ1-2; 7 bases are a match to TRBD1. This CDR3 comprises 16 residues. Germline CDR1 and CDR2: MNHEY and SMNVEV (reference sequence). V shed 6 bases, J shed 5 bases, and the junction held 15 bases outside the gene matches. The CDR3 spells CASSKGQAAGVYGYTF. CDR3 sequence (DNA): TGTGCCAGCAGCAAAGGACAGGCGGCCGGGGTATATGGCTACACCTTC.

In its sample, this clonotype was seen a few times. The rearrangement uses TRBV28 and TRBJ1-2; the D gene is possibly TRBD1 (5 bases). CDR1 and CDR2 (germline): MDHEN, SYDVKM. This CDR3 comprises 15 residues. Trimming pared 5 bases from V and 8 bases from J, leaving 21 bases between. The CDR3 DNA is TGTGCCAGCAGTCCATACCCAGGGTTGGCGGGCGGCTACACCTTC. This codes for CASSPYPGLAGGYTF.

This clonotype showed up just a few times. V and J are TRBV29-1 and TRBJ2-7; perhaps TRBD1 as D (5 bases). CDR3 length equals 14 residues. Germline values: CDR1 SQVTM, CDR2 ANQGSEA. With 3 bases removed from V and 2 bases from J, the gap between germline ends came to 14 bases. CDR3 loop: CSVEAQGSAYEQYF. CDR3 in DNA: TGCAGCGTTGAGGCTCAGGGATCCGCCTACGAGCAGTACTTC.

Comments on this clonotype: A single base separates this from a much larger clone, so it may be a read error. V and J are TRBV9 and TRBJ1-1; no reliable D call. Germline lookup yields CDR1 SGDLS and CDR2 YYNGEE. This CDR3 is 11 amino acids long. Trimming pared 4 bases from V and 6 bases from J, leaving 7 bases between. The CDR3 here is CASSPPPEAFF. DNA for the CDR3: TGTGCCAGCAGCCCGCCCCCTGAAGCTTTCTTT. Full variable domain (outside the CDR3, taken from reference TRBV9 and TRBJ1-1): DSGVTQTPKHLITATGQRVTLRCSPRSGDLSVYWYQQSLDQGLQFLIQYYNGEERAKGNILERFSAQQFPDLHSELNLSSLELGDSALYFCASSPPPEAFFGQGTRLTVV.

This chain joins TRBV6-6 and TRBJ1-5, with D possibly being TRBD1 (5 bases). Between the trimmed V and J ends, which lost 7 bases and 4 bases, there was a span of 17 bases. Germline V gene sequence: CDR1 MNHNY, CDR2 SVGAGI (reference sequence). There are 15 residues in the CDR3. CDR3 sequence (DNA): TGTGCCAGCAAGGATCCGACAGCCCCAAATCAGCCCCAGCATTTT. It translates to CASKDPTAPNQPQHF.

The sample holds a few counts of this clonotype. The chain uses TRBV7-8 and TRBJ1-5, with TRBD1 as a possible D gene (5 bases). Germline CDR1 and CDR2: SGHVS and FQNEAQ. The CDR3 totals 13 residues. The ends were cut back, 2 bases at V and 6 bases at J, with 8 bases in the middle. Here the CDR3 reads CASSLRGTQPQHF. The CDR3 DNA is TGTGCCAGCAGCTTACGGGGGACTCAGCCCCAGCATTTT.

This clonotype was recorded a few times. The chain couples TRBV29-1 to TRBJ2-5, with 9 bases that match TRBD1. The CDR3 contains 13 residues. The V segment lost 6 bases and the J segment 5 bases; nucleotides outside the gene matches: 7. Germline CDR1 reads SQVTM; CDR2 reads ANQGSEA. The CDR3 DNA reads TGCAGCGTCGGGACAGGGTATGCTGAGACCCAGTACTTC. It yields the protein CSVGTGYAETQYF.

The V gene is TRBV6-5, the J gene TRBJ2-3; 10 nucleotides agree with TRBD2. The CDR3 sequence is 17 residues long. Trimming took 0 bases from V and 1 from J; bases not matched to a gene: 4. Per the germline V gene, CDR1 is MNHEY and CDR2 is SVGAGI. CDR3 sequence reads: CASSYSNLAGGTDTQYF. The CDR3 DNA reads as TGTGCCAGCAGTTACTCCAACCTAGCGGGGGGCACAGATACGCAGTATTTT.

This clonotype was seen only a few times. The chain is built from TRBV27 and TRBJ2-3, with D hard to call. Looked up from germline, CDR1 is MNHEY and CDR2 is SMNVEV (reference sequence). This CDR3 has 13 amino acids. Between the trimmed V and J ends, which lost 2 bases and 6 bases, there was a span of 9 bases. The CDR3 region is CASSLGSRDTQYF. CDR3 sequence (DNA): TGTGCCAGCAGTTTAGGTTCGCGTGATACGCAGTATTTT.

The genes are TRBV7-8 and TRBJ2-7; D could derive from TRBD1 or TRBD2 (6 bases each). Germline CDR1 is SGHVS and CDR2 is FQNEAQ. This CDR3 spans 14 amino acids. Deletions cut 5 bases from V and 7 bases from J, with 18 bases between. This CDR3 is CASSPGSGAGEQYF. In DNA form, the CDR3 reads TGTGCCAGCAGCCCCGGGTCGGGGGCAGGGGAGCAGTACTTC.

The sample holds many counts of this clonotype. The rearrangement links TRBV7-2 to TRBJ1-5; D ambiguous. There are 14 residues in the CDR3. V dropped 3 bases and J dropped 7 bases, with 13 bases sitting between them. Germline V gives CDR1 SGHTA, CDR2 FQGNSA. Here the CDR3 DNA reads TGTGCCAGCAGCTTGACGTATGTAAGGCAGCCCCAGCATTTT. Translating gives CASSLTYVRQPQHF.

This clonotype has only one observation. CDR3 sequence (DNA): TGCAGTGGGCGGGGGCGGGTCTACACTGAAGCTTTCTTT. Its protein product is CSGRGRVYTEAFF. This chain joins TRBV20-1 and TRBJ1-1; D perhaps matches TRBD1 (6 bases). The CDR3 sequence is 13 residues long. Trimming stripped 7 bases from V and 3 bases from J, with 15 bases between. Looked up from germline, CDR1 is DFQATT and CDR2 is SNEGSKA (reference sequence).

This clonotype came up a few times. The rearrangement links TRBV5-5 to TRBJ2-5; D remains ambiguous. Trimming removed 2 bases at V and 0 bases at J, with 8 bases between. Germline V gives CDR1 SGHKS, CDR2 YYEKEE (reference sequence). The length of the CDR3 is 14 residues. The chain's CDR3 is CASSFTEYQETQYF. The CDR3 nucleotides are TGTGCCAGCAGCTTCACAGAGTACCAAGAGACCCAGTACTTC.

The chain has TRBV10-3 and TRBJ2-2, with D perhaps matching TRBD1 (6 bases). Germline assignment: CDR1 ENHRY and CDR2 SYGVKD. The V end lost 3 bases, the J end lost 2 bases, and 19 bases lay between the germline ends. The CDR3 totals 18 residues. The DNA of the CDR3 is TGTGCCATCAGTGAATGGGATTTCGGGACATACAACACCGGGGAGCTGTTTTTT. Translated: CAISEWDFGTYNTGELFF.

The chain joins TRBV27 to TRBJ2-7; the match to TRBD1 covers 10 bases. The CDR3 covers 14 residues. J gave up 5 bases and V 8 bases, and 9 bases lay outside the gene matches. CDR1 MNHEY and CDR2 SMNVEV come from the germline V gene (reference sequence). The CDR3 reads CASLGTGAPNEQYF. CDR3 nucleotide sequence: TGTGCCAGCCTCGGGACAGGGGCACCCAACGAGCAGTACTTC.

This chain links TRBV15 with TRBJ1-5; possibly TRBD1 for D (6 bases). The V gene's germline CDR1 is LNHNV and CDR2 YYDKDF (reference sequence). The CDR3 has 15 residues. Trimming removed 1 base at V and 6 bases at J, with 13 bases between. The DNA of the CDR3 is TGTGCCACCAGCAGAGGAAGGGGGAAAAGTCAGCCCCAGCATTTT. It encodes CATSRGRGKSQPQHF.

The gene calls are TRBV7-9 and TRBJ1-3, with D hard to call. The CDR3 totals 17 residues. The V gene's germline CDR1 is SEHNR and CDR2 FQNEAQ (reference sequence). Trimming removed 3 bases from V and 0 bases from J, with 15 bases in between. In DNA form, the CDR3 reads TGTGCCAGCAGCTTGGCTGTGGTGTTGAGCTCTGGAAACACCATATATTTT. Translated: CASSLAVVLSSGNTIYF.

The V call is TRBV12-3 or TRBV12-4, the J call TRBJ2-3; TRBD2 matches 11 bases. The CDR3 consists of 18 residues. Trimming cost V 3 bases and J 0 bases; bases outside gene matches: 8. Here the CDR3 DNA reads TGTGCCAGCAGTTTCTTAGCGGGGGGGCCTCATAGCACAGATACGCAGTATTTT. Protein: CASSFLAGGPHSTDTQYF.

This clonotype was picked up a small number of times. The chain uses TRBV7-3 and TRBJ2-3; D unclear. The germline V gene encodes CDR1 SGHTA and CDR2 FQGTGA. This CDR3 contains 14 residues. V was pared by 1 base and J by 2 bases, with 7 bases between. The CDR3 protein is CASSLMAATDTQYF. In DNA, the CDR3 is TGTGCCAGCAGCTTAATGGCGGCCACAGATACGCAGTATTTT.